These 16 T cell receptor beta chains originate from one sample sequenced in a study of T cells in Graves' hyperthyroidism and ophthalmopathy (dated 2019 in TCRdb). Receptors were amplified or captured by multiplex PCR. TCRdb names Illumina HiSeq 2000 as the instrument used. Amplification of TCR beta CDR3 regions was carried out from RNA transcripts. The first round of RT-PCR for the TCR CDR3 was performed with the HTBI primer set and the Qiagen OneStep RT-PCR kit. TCRdb redid the processing of the public reads, applying fastp at Q25 and MiXCR, and retained in-frame beta chains. Every distinct CDR3 protein forms one entry, paired with its most common genes and DNA. Counted in this sample were a few hundred thousand distinct CDR3 sequences; 18% of them appeared once. The top ten clones comprise less than 65% of the sample. Sequenced: blood. The source is a woman aged 45-60 years with Graves' hyperthyroidism.

The chain links TRBV28 to TRBJ1-5, with D hard to call. The V gene lost 5 bases and the J gene lost 5 bases, with 10 bases spanning the gap. The CDR3 is 13 residues long. The germline V gene encodes CDR1 MDHEN and CDR2 SYDVKM. The CDR3 is CASSRKPDQPQHF. CDR3 coding DNA: TGTGCCAGCAGTCGTAAACCTGATCAGCCCCAGCATTTT.

This clonotype occurred many times. V usage is TRBV11-2 and J usage is TRBJ2-5, with D unresolved. Germline CDR1 is SGHAT and CDR2 is FQNNGV. This CDR3 contains 13 residues. The germline V and J ends were trimmed by 3 bases and 5 bases, with 10 bases remaining between them. In DNA form, the CDR3 reads TGTGCCAGCAGCTTTTATTTCGGGGAGACCCAGTACTTC. The encoded protein is CASSFYFGETQYF.

The table lists this clonotype with many counts. The V and J genes are TRBV4-1 and TRBJ2-1, with D possibly TRBD1 on 6 matching bases. V was clipped by 6 bases and J by 4 bases, with 13 bases between them. Germline V gives CDR1 MGHRA, CDR2 YSYEKL. The CDR3 contains 14 residues. For the CDR3, the DNA is TGCGCCAGCAGACGCCGGGACAATTACAATGAGCAGTTCTTC. Translation: CASRRRDNYNEQFF.

This clonotype was observed a handful of times. CDR3: CASRVDLAPYEQYF. Written as DNA, the CDR3 is TGCGCCAGCAGGGTCGACCTTGCCCCCTACGAGCAGTACTTC. The genes are TRBV5-1 and TRBJ2-7; D remains ambiguous. With 5 bases removed from V and 2 bases from J, the gap between germline ends came to 14 bases. The CDR3 sequence is 14 residues long. CDR1 is SGHRS and CDR2 is YFSETQ in the germline V gene.

As concerns this clonotype: One base away lies a much larger clone, so this may be a sequencing read error. The CDR3 sequence: CAIGPPEITEAFF. For the CDR3, the DNA is TGTGCCATCGGACCCCCGGAGATTACTGAAGCTTTCTTT. V and J are TRBV10-3 and TRBJ1-1; D not resolved. CDR1 is ENHRY, CDR2 SYGVKD, per germline. V dropped 8 bases and J dropped 5 bases, with 15 bases sitting between them. The CDR3 is 13 residues long.

This clonotype was seen repeatedly, ten times or more. The V call is TRBV27, the J call TRBJ1-1; D uncertain. The germline V and J ends were trimmed by 8 bases and 0 bases, with 13 bases remaining between them. CDR3 length: 14 residues. Germline assignment: CDR1 MNHEY and CDR2 SMNVEV (reference sequence). The DNA for the CDR3 is TGTGCCAGCGCGTTAGGTGTAATGAACACTGAAGCTTTCTTT. Translating it yields CASALGVMNTEAFF.

In its sample, this clonotype was seen many times. J is TRBJ2-7 and V is TRBV5-1, with 9 positions matching TRBD1. The V and J ends lost 4 bases and 4 bases, in that order; junction bases with no gene match: 3. CDR1 and CDR2 (germline): SGHRS, YFSETQ. There are 13 residues in the CDR3. CDR3 sequence: CASSQDRGYEQYV. CDR3 DNA: TGCGCCAGCAGCCAGGACAGGGGTTACGAGCAGTACGTC.

V and J are TRBV6-5 and TRBJ2-5, with 7 bases aligning to TRBD1. Gene TRBJ2-1 matches the end of the DNA better, so the J call may be wrong. Per the germline V gene, CDR1 is MNHEY and CDR2 is SVGAGI. CDR3 length: 16 residues. The CDR3 nucleotides are TGTGCCAGCAGATACCTCGGGACAGATACCCAAGAGACCCAGTTCTTC. Residues: CASRYLGTDTQETQFF.

J is TRBJ1-1 and V is TRBV5-1, with D possibly matching TRBD1 (6 bases). Germline CDR1 reads SGHRS; CDR2 reads YFSETQ. The CDR3 loop spans 16 amino acids. V was shortened by 2 bases and J by 2 bases, with 16 bases between the two germline ends. CDR3 nucleotide sequence: TGCGCCAGCAGCTTAATTGAACAGGGAGTTAACACTGAAGCTTTCTTT. Its translation is CASSLIEQGVNTEAFF.

This clonotype has at least ten counts. The chain joins TRBV6-1 to TRBJ2-7, with 11 bases identical to TRBD1. The germline gives CDR1 MNHNS, CDR2 SASEGT. V dropped 6 bases and J dropped 2; count of bases not matched to a gene: 3. The CDR3 sequence is 14 residues long. Written as DNA, the CDR3 is TGTGCCAGCAGGCTGGGACAGGGGGCCTACGAGCAGTACTTC. Protein product: CASRLGQGAYEQYF.

A few counts support this clonotype. The rearrangement uses TRBV5-1 and TRBJ1-3; D not resolved. The CDR3 is 14 residues long. Germline V gene lookup returns CDR1 SGHRS and CDR2 YFSETQ. Trimming removed 5 bases from V and 0 bases from J, with 9 bases in between. As DNA, the CDR3 is TGCGCCAGCAGGCCCCAAACCTCTGGAAACACCATATATTTT. This sequence encodes CASRPQTSGNTIYF.

The CDR3 nucleotides are TGTGCCAGCACCGAATGGACAGGGCACACAGATACGCAGTATTTT. Its protein is CASTEWTGHTDTQYF. The V and J genes are TRBV6-1 and TRBJ2-3, with 8 positions matching TRBD1. Germline CDR1 MNHNS, CDR2 SASEGT. J was trimmed by 2 bases and V by 7 bases; bases with no gene match: 8. The CDR3 length is 15 residues.

This clonotype was recorded a few times. This chain joins TRBV20-1 and TRBJ2-2; D uncertain. There are 14 residues in the CDR3. Trimming cost V 5 bases and J 0 bases, with 10 bases left between them. Germline CDR1 DFQATT, CDR2 SNEGSKA (reference sequence). As DNA, the CDR3 is TGCAGTGCTCACGGACGGGCGAACACCGGGGAGCTGTTTTTT. Amino acids: CSAHGRANTGELFF.

This clonotype was observed a handful of times. The chain combines TRBV19 with TRBJ2-2, with a possible D match to TRBD2 (5 bases). V lost 8 bases to trimming and J lost 3 bases, with 22 bases between them. The CDR3 runs to 17 residues. Germline CDR1 LNHDA, CDR2 SQIVND (reference sequence). The CDR3 reads CASLPLWSGVDTGELFF. The CDR3 DNA reads as TGTGCCAGTCTTCCCCTTTGGTCCGGGGTCGACACCGGGGAGCTGTTTTTT.

This clonotype was counted many times. This rearrangement joins TRBV5-1 to TRBJ1-6, with 7 bases matching TRBD1. Losses at the gene ends were 4 bases for V and 7 bases for J; bases not matched to a gene: 5. This CDR3 is built from 14 residues. Germline V gene lookup returns CDR1 SGHRS and CDR2 YFSETQ. The CDR3 DNA reads TGCGCCAGCAGCAATCCGGGACAGAATTCACCCCTCCACTTT. This encodes CASSNPGQNSPLHF. The variable domain in full, completed from reference TRBV5-1 and TRBJ1-6, reads KAGVTQTPRYLIKTRGQQVTLSCSPISGHRSVSWYQQTPGQGLQFLFEYFSETQRNKGNFPGRFSGRQFSNSRSEMNVSTLELGDSALYLCASSNPGQNSPLHFGNGTRLTVT.

This sequence joins TRBV7-9 and TRBJ2-3; 9 bases align to TRBD1. The CDR3 is made up of 15 amino acids. The germline V gene encodes CDR1 SEHNR and CDR2 FQNEAQ (reference sequence). V dropped 5 bases and J dropped 5; count of bases not matched to a gene: 8. The CDR3 nucleotides are TGTGCCAGCAGCCGATGGACAGGGGTTGAAGATACGCAGTATTTT. Protein: CASSRWTGVEDTQYF.